This TCR beta chain was recorded in a study of blood T cell repertoires in COVID-19. The overall study: Sites in the United States, Italy and Spain provided acute and convalescent COVID-19 samples.

In the original workflow: For nucleated cells, counts were estimated from reference gene primer amplification. Sequencing used immunoSEQ multiplex PCR; TCRdb keeps in-frame clones, though not all of them. V, J and clone size derive from that table, while D and trimming were established from the DNA sequence. The sample has about 52,000 clones; approximately 83% are singletons. The J segment lost 9 bases and the V segment lost 4 bases, leaving 9 bases of the junction unmatched. This CDR3 has 15 residues. Germline V gene sequence: CDR1 WNHNN, CDR2 SYGVQD (reference sequence). The source material was peripheral blood. The clonotype originates from a man between 65 and 85 years old with active COVID-19. V usage is TRBV10-1 and J usage is TRBJ1-6; 7 nucleotides align to TRBD1. The CDR3 DNA follows: TGCGCCAGCAGTGGCCCCAGGGGGAAGGGTTCACCCCTCCACTTT. As protein: CASSGPRGKGSPLHF.